The 31 T cell receptor beta chains presented below share a single source sample, sequenced in a study of memory CD8 T cells in hepatitis C reinfection. TCRdb's table, derived via immunoSEQ multiplex PCR, lists solely in-frame clones and lacks some. The table records approximately 6,200 clones, over 75% of them present only once. Described time point: pre-reinfection, 55 to 20 weeks before reinfection detection. TCR sequencing was done directly ex vivo on sorted cells, without expansion in vitro. The specimen was naive CD8+ T cells sorted from blood. The source of these receptors is a man aged 45-60 years with hepatitis C virus infection.

This rearrangement joins TRBV6-1 to TRBJ1-5, with TRBD1 identical over 9 bases. With 5 bases clipped from V and 5 bases from J, the junction kept 4 bases outside the gene matches. The CDR3 covers 14 residues. Looked up from germline, CDR1 is MNHNS and CDR2 is SASEGT. CDR3 amino acids: CASSSGQGHQPQHF. The CDR3 DNA reads TGTGCCAGCAGTTCCGGACAGGGGCATCAGCCCCAGCATTTT.

The chain is built from TRBV5-4 and TRBJ2-7; 8 bases fit TRBD1. The germline CDR1 and CDR2 sequences are SGHNT and YYREEE (reference sequence). Germline trimming cut 3 bases from V and 3 bases from J; bases unmatched to any gene: 5. This CDR3 region has 14 residues. CDR3 in amino acids: CASSYGQGDYEQYF. The DNA for the CDR3 is TGTGCCAGCAGCTACGGACAGGGAGACTACGAGCAGTACTTC.

The chain couples TRBV19 to TRBJ1-1, with D tentatively TRBD1 (6 bases). Trimming pared 10 bases from V and 2 bases from J, leaving 11 bases between. The CDR3 extends over 12 amino acids. Germline V CDR1 and CDR2: LNHDA, SQIVND (reference sequence). CDR3 DNA sequence: TGTGCCACTAGACAGGACAACACTGAAGCTTTCTTT. This encodes CATRQDNTEAFF.

The chain recombines TRBV28 with TRBJ2-3; D remains unclear. Trimming took 4 bases from V and 5 from J, leaving 4 bases between them. Germline V gene sequence: CDR1 MDHEN, CDR2 SYDVKM. This CDR3 has 11 amino acids. The CDR3 here is CASSYIDTQYF. CDR3 sequence (DNA): TGTGCCAGCAGTTACATAGATACGCAGTATTTT.

The chain has TRBV15 and TRBJ1-5; D gene ambiguous. This CDR3 contains 14 residues. V was shortened by 6 bases and J by 2 bases, with 11 bases between the two germline ends. The germline V gene encodes CDR1 LNHNV and CDR2 YYDKDF (reference sequence). CDR3 loop: CATSKRIGNQPQHF. The CDR3 nucleotides are TGTGCCACCAGTAAGAGGATTGGCAATCAGCCCCAGCATTTT.

J is TRBJ1-2 and V is TRBV18, with 7 bases identical to TRBD1. J gave up 4 bases and V 4 bases, and 9 bases lay outside the gene matches. Per germline, CDR1 KGHSH and CDR2 LQKENI. The CDR3 length is 15 residues. CDR3 loop: CASSHDRVPFYGYTF. The CDR3 DNA follows: TGTGCCAGCTCACACGACAGGGTGCCTTTCTATGGCTACACCTTC.

The V and J genes are TRBV7-3 and TRBJ2-5, with 9 bases lining up with TRBD2. CDR3 length: 14 amino acids. The germline CDR1 and CDR2 sequences are SGHTA and FQGTGA. With 3 bases clipped from V and 4 bases from J, the junction kept 3 bases outside the gene matches. The CDR3 protein is CASSLNSGRETQYF. CDR3 DNA: TGTGCCAGCAGCTTGAATAGCGGGAGAGAGACCCAGTACTTC. Based on the CDR3 plus reference TRBV7-3 and TRBJ2-5, the full variable domain is GAGVSQTPSNKVTEKGKYVELRCDPISGHTALYWYRQSLGQGPEFLIYFQGTGAADDSGLPNDRFFAVRPEGSVSTLKIQRTERGDSAVYLCASSLNSGRETQYFGPGTRLLVL.

With regard to this clone: At the DNA level, this CDR3 is encoded by other sequences in the same sample as well. The rearrangement links TRBV30 to TRBJ2-5; maybe TRBD2 (5 bases). This CDR3 region has 13 residues. CDR1 is GTSNPN and CDR2 is SVGIG in the germline V gene (reference sequence). Trimming shortened V by 2 bases and J by 0 bases, and 7 bases separated the two germline ends. CDR3 bases: TGTGCCTGGAGTCGAGGGTACCAAGAGACCCAGTACTTC. Translation: CAWSRGYQETQYF.

The V call is TRBV9, the J call TRBJ2-2; 7 bases fit TRBD2. This CDR3 comprises 14 residues. CDR1 is SGDLS and CDR2 is YYNGEE in the germline V gene. The V segment lost 0 bases and the J segment 5 bases; nucleotides outside the gene matches: 1. Here the CDR3 reads CASSVGGGTGELFF. DNA for the CDR3: TGTGCCAGCAGCGTAGGCGGGGGTACCGGGGAGCTGTTTTTT. The whole variable domain, remainder taken from reference TRBV9 and TRBJ2-2, is DSGVTQTPKHLITATGQRVTLRCSPRSGDLSVYWYQQSLDQGLQFLIQYYNGEERAKGNILERFSAQQFPDLHSELNLSSLELGDSALYFCASSVGGGTGELFFGEGSRLTVL.

This sequence joins TRBV7-9 and TRBJ2-5; 7 bases line up with TRBD1. Gene TRBJ2-7 matches the end of the DNA better, so the J call may be wrong. Germline V gene data show CDR1 as SEHNR and CDR2 as FQNEAQ (reference sequence). The CDR3 loop spans 15 amino acids. The CDR3 DNA follows: TGTGCCAGCAGCTTAGAGAGAGGGGGCCAGTACGAGCAGTACTTC. Its protein is CASSLERGGQYEQYF.

The chain recombines TRBV5-8 with TRBJ2-7; perhaps TRBD1 as D (5 bases). CDR3 length equals 13 residues. V was cut by 0 bases and J by 1 base, with 5 bases left in between. CDR1 and CDR2 from the germline V gene are SGHTS and YDEGEE. CDR3 bases: TGTGCCAGCAGCTTGGGACAGTCCTACGAGCAGTACTTC. Protein: CASSLGQSYEQYF.

This chain joins TRBV7-3 and TRBJ2-7; D is perhaps TRBD1 (6 bases). V lost 5 bases and J lost 3, with 11 bases in between. Germline loops: CDR1 SGHTA, CDR2 FQGTGA. This CDR3 has 13 residues. CDR3 in DNA: TGTGCCAGCAGCATCGGACAGAACTACGAGCAGTACTTC. Its translation is CASSIGQNYEQYF. The full variable domain, rest sourced from reference TRBV7-3 and TRBJ2-7, is GAGVSQTPSNKVTEKGKYVELRCDPISGHTALYWYRQSLGQGPEFLIYFQGTGAADDSGLPNDRFFAVRPEGSVSTLKIQRTERGDSAVYLCASSIGQNYEQYFGPGTRLTVT.

The rearrangement links TRBV5-4 to TRBJ2-5; 10 nucleotides align to TRBD1. This CDR3 is 15 amino acids long. Germline CDR1 reads SGHNT; CDR2 reads YYREEE (reference sequence). The ends lost 7 bases at V and 3 bases at J; junction bases unmatched: 9. The CDR3 bases are TGTGCCAGCGATGGGGGACAGGGGAAGGAAGAGACCCAGTACTTC. Amino acids: CASDGGQGKEETQYF.

The J gene is TRBJ1-4, the V gene TRBV9; the D gene is possibly TRBD1 (6 bases). The germline CDR1 and CDR2 sequences are SGDLS and YYNGEE. V lost 4 bases to trimming and J lost 6 bases, with 7 bases between them. This CDR3 is 12 amino acids long. CDR3 bases: TGTGCCAGCAGCCCAGGGGATGAAAAACTGTTTTTT. This gives the protein CASSPGDEKLFF.

This chain connects TRBV21-1 to TRBJ1-1; TRBD1, as called in the table, went unchecked against the DNA. TRBV21-1 is a documented pseudogene. CDR3 size: 17 residues. CDR3 DNA: TGTGCCAGCAGAGCAGGGGGTTGTGTGTTAGTGAACACTGAAGCTTTCTTT. Translation: CASRAGGCVLVNTEAFF.

This chain uses TRBV30 with TRBJ1-1, with no clear D. Germline values: CDR1 GTSNPN, CDR2 SVGIG (reference sequence). Trimming removed 3 bases from V and 6 bases from J, with 11 bases in between. The CDR3 extends over 12 amino acids. The CDR3 DNA is TGTGCCTGGAGGAGGTACGTCGCTGAAGCTTTCTTT. It is translated as CAWRRYVAEAFF.

For the CDR3, the DNA is TGCGCCAGCAGCCAAGACGTTAGCGGTGGATTTTACGAGCAGTACTTC. Protein: CASSQDVSGGFYEQYF. The rearrangement links TRBV4-3 to TRBJ2-7; tentatively, D is TRBD2 (6 bases). Trimming left V 0 bases short and J 4 bases short, with 16 bases between. From germline, CDR1 is LGHNA and CDR2 YSLEER. This CDR3 is 16 amino acids long.

The chain is built from TRBV15 and TRBJ1-2; 8 nucleotides match TRBD1. CDR1 and CDR2 (germline): LNHNV, YYDKDF (reference sequence). CDR3 length: 17 amino acids. The trim removed 0 bases at V and 6 bases at J, leaving 12 bases unmatched. The CDR3 region is CATSRDVEGQGANGYTF. Written as DNA, the CDR3 is TGTGCCACCAGCAGAGATGTGGAAGGGCAGGGGGCGAATGGCTACACCTTC. Filled out from reference TRBV15 and TRBJ1-2, the complete variable domain reads DAMVIQNPRYQVTQFGKPVTLSCSQTLNHNVMYWYQQKSSQAPKLLFHYYDKDFNNEADTPDNFQSRRPNTSFCFLDIRSPGLGDTAMYLCATSRDVEGQGANGYTFGSGTRLTVV.

CDR3 coding DNA: TGCAGCGCCGACGACTCCGGGACAGGGGGCCCCTCCAGCAATGAGCAGTTCTTC. Its protein is CSADDSGTGGPSSNEQFF. V is TRBV29-1 and J is TRBJ2-1; TRBD1 matches at 12 bases. Germline values: CDR1 SQVTM, CDR2 ANQGSEA. The V segment lost 7 bases and the J segment 6 bases; nucleotides outside the gene matches: 19. This CDR3 has 18 amino acids.

The J gene is TRBJ2-3, the V gene TRBV14; D is unclear. Trimming pared 0 bases from V and 7 bases from J, leaving 5 bases between. The CDR3 extends over 12 amino acids. Germline values: CDR1 SGHDN, CDR2 FVKESK. The DNA of the CDR3 is TGTGCCAGCAGCCAAGATCTTCATACGCAGTATTTT. Translated: CASSQDLHTQYF.

This clone came up a few times. The chain has TRBV11-2 and TRBJ2-7, with a weak D call TRBD2 (7 bases). The V gene lost 3 bases and the J gene lost 6 bases, with 9 bases spanning the gap. CDR1 and CDR2 (germline): SGHAT, FQNNGV. This CDR3 spans 12 amino acids. DNA for the CDR3: TGTGCCAGCAGCTTCGGGGGGCTCGAGCAGTACTTC. This codes for CASSFGGLEQYF.

The V call is TRBV19, the J call TRBJ1-1, with D tentatively TRBD1 (6 bases). Trimming removed 6 bases from V and 1 base from J, with 21 bases in between. The germline gives CDR1 LNHDA, CDR2 SQIVND (reference sequence). The CDR3 loop spans 17 amino acids. The DNA of the CDR3 is TGTGCCAGTAGGGGGTGGGACCGCTCGACAGGGAACACTGAAGCTTTCTTT. Its translation: CASRGWDRSTGNTEAFF.

The CDR3 here is CATSRVVSTYEQYF. DNA of the CDR3: TGTGCCACCAGCAGAGTAGTGAGTACCTACGAGCAGTACTTC. J is TRBJ2-7 and V is TRBV15; D not resolved. This CDR3 has 14 residues. The germline CDR1 and CDR2 sequences are LNHNV and YYDKDF (reference sequence). The V end lost 1 base, the J end lost 2 bases, and 9 bases lay between the germline ends.

This chain joins TRBV18 and TRBJ2-2, with 8 bases lining up with TRBD1. The CDR3 loop spans 18 amino acids. Trimming removed 2 bases from V and 4 bases from J; junction bases left unmatched: 12. Germline loops: CDR1 KGHSH, CDR2 LQKENI. The CDR3: CASSPGRTGLFGTGELFF. In nucleotides, the CDR3 is TGTGCCAGCTCACCAGGACGGACAGGGCTTTTCGGCACCGGGGAGCTGTTTTTT.

The genes are TRBV25-1 and TRBJ2-5; TRBD1 matches 9 bases. Trimming at V came to 0 bases and at J to 5 bases, leaving 1 base not matched to a gene. The CDR3 covers 14 residues. Germline CDR1 MGHDK, CDR2 SYGVNS. CDR3 nucleotide sequence: TGTGCCAGCAGTGAATATGACAGGGGGGAGACCCAGTACTTC. The encoded protein is CASSEYDRGETQYF.

The chain recombines TRBV19 with TRBJ2-7; TRBD2 might be the D (5 bases). V lost 3 bases and J lost 2, with 17 bases in between. The CDR3 totals 16 residues. In germline, CDR1 is LNHDA, CDR2 SQIVND (reference sequence). CDR3 DNA sequence: TGTGCCAGTAGTATCTCTTCGGGAATAATTACCTACGAGCAGTACTTC. Translated: CASSISSGIITYEQYF.

The chain recombines TRBV5-8 with TRBJ2-1; TRBD2 aligns across 10 bases. Germline values: CDR1 SGHTS, CDR2 YDEGEE. V shed 0 bases, J shed 8 bases, and the junction held 5 bases outside the gene matches. This CDR3 spans 15 amino acids. The CDR3 spells CASSLGSGRYDEQFF. CDR3 nucleotides: TGTGCCAGCAGCTTGGGTAGCGGGAGGTATGATGAGCAGTTCTTC.

The V call is TRBV7-8, the J call TRBJ2-3; 11 nucleotides line up with TRBD1. Losses at the gene ends were 5 bases for V and 1 base for J; bases not matched to a gene: 17. The CDR3 spans 20 residues. Germline values: CDR1 SGHVS, CDR2 FQNEAQ. The CDR3 region has the DNA TGTGCCAGCAGCCAGCGGGGGGACAGGGGGTGGCTACAGGGCACAGATACGCAGTATTTT. Translating gives CASSQRGDRGWLQGTDTQYF.

The chain has TRBV19 and TRBJ2-1; the match to TRBD2 covers 8 bases. CDR3 length: 15 residues. V dropped 1 base and J dropped 2; count of bases not matched to a gene: 1. Germline V gene data show CDR1 as LNHDA and CDR2 as SQIVND (reference sequence). CDR3 nucleotide sequence: TGTGCCAGTAGTATAGCGGGAGGGACCTACAATGAGCAGTTCTTC. Residues: CASSIAGGTYNEQFF. The variable domain in full, with the rest retrieved from reference TRBV19 and TRBJ2-1, is DGGITQSPKYLFRKEGQNVTLSCEQNLNHDAMYWYRQDPGQGLRLIYYSQIVNDFQKGDIAEGYSVSREKKESFPLTVTSAQKNPTAFYLCASSIAGGTYNEQFFGPGTRLTVL.

The gene calls are TRBV14 and TRBJ2-3; 7 positions agree with TRBD2. CDR1 and CDR2 (germline): SGHDN, FVKESK. V trimming: 0 bases; J trimming: 4 bases; junction bases outside the gene matches: 7. This CDR3 is 16 amino acids long. The CDR3 DNA reads as TGTGCCAGCAGCCAAGATTTCTCTCTAGCGGCAGATACGCAGTATTTT. Its protein is CASSQDFSLAADTQYF.

Remarks on this clone: The sample has other DNA sequences that encode this CDR3 too. The chain couples TRBV19 to TRBJ2-7; 9 bases match TRBD1. The CDR3 sequence is 13 residues long. The ends lost 3 bases at V and 5 bases at J; junction bases unmatched: 2. CDR1 is LNHDA and CDR2 is SQIVND in the germline V gene (reference sequence). Here the CDR3 DNA reads TGTGCCAGTAGTATCGACAGGGGGGACGAGCAGTACTTC. Translated, it gives CASSIDRGDEQYF.